This T cell receptor (beta chain) was sequenced for a study of OX40 agonist ivuxolimab in advanced cancers. Study-level points and caveats: Among the nonresponders, some also had low normalized T-cell clonal expansion. In the 0.1-3.0 mg/kg groups, partial responders showed among the lowest expansion.

CDR3 length: 14 residues. The germline V gene has CDR1 KGHSH and CDR2 LQKENI. With V trimmed by 4 bases and J by 4 bases, 2 bases remained unmatched. TCRdb keeps only in-frame clones here, not all; method: immunoSEQ multiplex PCR. The sample shows roughly 97,000 clones, roughly 90% of them seen only once. Remarks on this clone: Its antigen is currently unknown.

The receptor comes from an adult with an advanced solid tumor such as melanoma, head and neck, liver or kidney cancer. This specimen consisted of CD4+ or CD8+ T cells sorted from blood, obtained in a trial of the OX40 agonist ivuxolimab. The rearrangement joins TRBV18 to TRBJ2-4; 9 nucleotides line up with TRBD1. The CDR3 is CASSLGTGKNIQYF. DNA for the CDR3: TGTGCCAGCTCACTGGGGACAGGGAAAAACATTCAGTACTTC.